The clone carrying this TCR beta chain appeared a few times. As yet, its antigen is unknown. The donors, all healthy, were Caucasians living in Russia, aged about 6 to 95. The CDR3 runs 17 residues. Looked up from germline, CDR1 is LNHNV and CDR2 is YYDKDF (reference sequence). The trim removed 3 bases at V and 4 bases at J, leaving 12 bases unmatched. With a J-beta primer mix and a sample-barcoded 5' primer, a second PCR ran about 7 to 11 cycles. Using its own MiXCR run on the 5' RACE reads, TCRdb lists one record per CDR3 protein. Found here are under 800,000 distinct CDR3 sequences, roughly 21% of them singletons; the top ten hold approximately 3.7%. This entry belongs to a study of blood T cells in healthy people across ages. Study-wide findings and caveats: Lack of knowledge of donor CMV status possibly confounded expanded clonotype changes. Older individuals had lower TCR beta diversity per million T cells (the decline was roughly linear).

This TCR was recovered from a man aged 70-80 years in good health. This chain connects TRBV15 to TRBJ2-1, with 7 bases matching TRBD2. The source material was blood. The CDR3 coding sequence is TGTGCCACCAGCAGGCCCCCCCTAGCGGCAGTATACAATGAGCAGTTCTTC. Its translation is CATSRPPLAAVYNEQFF. Together with reference TRBV15 and TRBJ2-1, the CDR3 gives the full variable domain: DAMVIQNPRYQVTQFGKPVTLSCSQTLNHNVMYWYQQKSSQAPKLLFHYYDKDFNNEADTPDNFQSRRPNTSFCFLDIRSPGLGDTAMYLCATSRPPLAAVYNEQFFGPGTRLTVL.